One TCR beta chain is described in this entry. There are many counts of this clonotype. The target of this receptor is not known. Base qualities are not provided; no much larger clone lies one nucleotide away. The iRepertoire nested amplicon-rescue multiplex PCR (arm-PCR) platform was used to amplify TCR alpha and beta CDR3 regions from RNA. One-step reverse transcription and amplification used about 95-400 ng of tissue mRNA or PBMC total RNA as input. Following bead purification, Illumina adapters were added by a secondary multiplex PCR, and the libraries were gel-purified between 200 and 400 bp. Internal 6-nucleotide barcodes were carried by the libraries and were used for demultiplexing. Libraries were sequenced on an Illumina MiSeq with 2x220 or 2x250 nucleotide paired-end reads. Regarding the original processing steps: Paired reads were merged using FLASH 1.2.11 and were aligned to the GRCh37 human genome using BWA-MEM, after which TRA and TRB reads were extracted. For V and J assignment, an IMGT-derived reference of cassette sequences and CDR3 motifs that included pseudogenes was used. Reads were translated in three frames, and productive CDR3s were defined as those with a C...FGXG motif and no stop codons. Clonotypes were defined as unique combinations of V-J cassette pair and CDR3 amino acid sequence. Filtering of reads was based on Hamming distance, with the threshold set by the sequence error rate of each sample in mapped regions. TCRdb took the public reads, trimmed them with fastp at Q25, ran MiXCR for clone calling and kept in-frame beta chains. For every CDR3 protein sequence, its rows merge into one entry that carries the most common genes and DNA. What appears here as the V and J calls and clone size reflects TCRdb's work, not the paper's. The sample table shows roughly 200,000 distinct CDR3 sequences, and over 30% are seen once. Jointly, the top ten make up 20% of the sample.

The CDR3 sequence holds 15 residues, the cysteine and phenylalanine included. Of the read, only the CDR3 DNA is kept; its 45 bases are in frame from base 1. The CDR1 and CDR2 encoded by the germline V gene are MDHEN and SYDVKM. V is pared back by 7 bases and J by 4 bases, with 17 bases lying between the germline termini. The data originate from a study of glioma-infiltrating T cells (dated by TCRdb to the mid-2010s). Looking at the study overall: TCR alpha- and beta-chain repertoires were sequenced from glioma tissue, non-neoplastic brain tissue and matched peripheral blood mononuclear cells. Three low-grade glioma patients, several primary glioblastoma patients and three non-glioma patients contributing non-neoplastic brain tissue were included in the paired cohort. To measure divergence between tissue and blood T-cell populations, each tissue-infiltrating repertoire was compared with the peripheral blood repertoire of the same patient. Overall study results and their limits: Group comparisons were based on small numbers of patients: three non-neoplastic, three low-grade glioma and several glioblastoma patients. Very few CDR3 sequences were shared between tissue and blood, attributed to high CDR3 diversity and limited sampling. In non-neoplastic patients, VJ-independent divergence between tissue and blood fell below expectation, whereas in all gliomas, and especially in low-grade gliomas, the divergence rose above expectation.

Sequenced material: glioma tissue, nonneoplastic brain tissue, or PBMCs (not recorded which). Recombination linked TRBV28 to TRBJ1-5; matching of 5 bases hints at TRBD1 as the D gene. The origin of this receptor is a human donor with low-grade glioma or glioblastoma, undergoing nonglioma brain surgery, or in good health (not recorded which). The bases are TGTGCCAGCACCCCCTGGGGGAAAGGAAATCAGCCCCAGCATTTT. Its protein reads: CASTPWGKGNQPQHF.